A selection of T cell receptor beta chains follows, all from one sample in a study of blood T cell repertoires in COVID-19. Assay: immunoSEQ multiplex PCR; the TCRdb copy retains only in-frame clones and omits some. The data show a few hundred thousand clones, 80% to 90% seen once. The specimen was PBMCs or T cells enriched from blood (not recorded which). The origin of the receptors is a man aged 25 to 40 who had recovered from COVID-19. Each CDR3 is given with its conserved first and last residue. A D gene is named only where the DNA matches it firmly. Some rows have no size entry. The others give once, few or many, or a class for an expanded clone.

CDR3 protein,CDR3 DNA,V gene,D gene,J gene,clone size
CASSPYGTVNTEAFF,TGTGCCAGCAGTCCTTATGGGACAGTGAACACTGAAGCTTTCTTT,TRBV28,TRBD1,TRBJ1-1,.
CASSLIATGTGELFF,TGTGCCAGCAGCCTTATAGCGACGGGAACCGGGGAGCTGTTTTTT,TRBV7-9,.,TRBJ2-2,.
CASSPRTGDYGYTF,TGTGCCAGCAGTCCCCGGACAGGGGACTATGGCTACACCTTC,TRBV27,TRBD1,TRBJ1-2,once
CSVDPGQGAAGELFF,TGCAGCGTTGATCCGGGACAGGGGGCTGCCGGGGAGCTGTTTTTT,TRBV29-1,TRBD1,TRBJ2-2,.
CATSRGQNSYEQYF,TGTGCCACCAGCAGAGGACAGAACTCCTACGAGCAGTACTTC,TRBV15,.,TRBJ2-7,.
CASSPGQGSIYGYTF,TGCGCCAGCAGCCCCGGACAGGGGAGTATCTATGGCTACACCTTC,TRBV5-1,TRBD1,TRBJ1-2,.
CASSSAYSLAEPTGELFF,TGTGCCAGCAGCTCCGCCTACTCACTAGCGGAGCCAACCGGGGAGCTGTTTTTT,TRBV11-2,TRBD2,TRBJ2-2,.
CSARAGDTQYF,TGCAGTGCTAGGGCGGGAGATACGCAGTATTTT,TRBV20-1,.,TRBJ2-3,.
CASSFGGKGQPQHF,TGTGCCAGCAGTTTTGGGGGGAAAGGCCAGCCCCAGCATTTT,TRBV28,.,TRBJ1-5,once
CSTGVNTEAFF,TGCAGTACAGGGGTAAACACTGAAGCTTTCTTT,TRBV20-1,TRBD1,TRBJ1-1,.
CASSQETGKNTGELFF,TGCGCCAGCAGCCAAGAAACCGGGAAGAACACCGGGGAGCTGTTTTTT,TRBV4-1,.,TRBJ2-2,.
CASSFSSTGLPEAFF,TGTGCCAGCAGTTTCAGTAGTACAGGGCTCCCTGAAGCTTTCTTT,TRBV6-5,.,TRBJ1-1,.
CASSLRGTGGSGANVLTF,TGTGCCAGCAGCTTAAGGGGGACAGGGGGCTCTGGGGCCAACGTCCTGACTTTC,TRBV11-3,TRBD1,TRBJ2-6,.
CASSRPPGTGSTDTQYF,TGTGCCAGCAGCCGACCCCCCGGGACAGGTAGCACAGATACGCAGTATTTT,TRBV3-1/TRBV3-2,TRBD1,TRBJ2-3,once
CASSIRLAGASTDTQYF,TGTGCCAGTAGTATTCGACTAGCGGGGGCCAGCACAGATACGCAGTATTTT,TRBV19,TRBD2,TRBJ2-3,.
CAWSVQGNQPQHF,TGTGCCTGGAGTGTACAGGGCAATCAGCCCCAGCATTTT,TRBV30,.,TRBJ1-5,few
CASSFQGNTEAFF,TGTGCCAGCAGTTTCCAGGGAAATACTGAAGCTTTCTTT,TRBV27,.,TRBJ1-1,.
CASSPTLAGGRRDTQYF,TGTGCCAGCTCACCTACCCTAGCGGGGGGTAGGAGGGATACGCAGTATTTT,TRBV18,TRBD2,TRBJ2-3,once